A single sample is the source of the 2 T cell receptor beta chains below, sequenced in a study of T cells expressing NK-cell markers. For each CDR3 protein, TCRdb gives one entry from its re-call of the 5' RACE reads, without DNA. Its clone listing holds about 260,000 distinct CDR3 sequences. Sequencing was carried out using blood T cells: a sorted CD56 or NKG2C T cell subset, CD4+ or CD8+ T cells, or bulk PBMC T cells (not recorded which). These receptors came from a man between 18 and 29 years old in good health.

The V and J genes are TRBV12-3 or TRBV12-4 and TRBJ2-7. The CDR3 runs 14 residues. CDR3 in amino acids: CASSLGRPGNEQYF.

This chain connects TRBV24-1 to TRBJ1-1. Germline assignment: CDR1 KGHDR and CDR2 SFDVKD. The CDR3 extends over 12 amino acids. The CDR3 spells CATSGVGTEAFF.